The source of this T cell receptor beta chain is a study of T cells in Graves' hyperthyroidism and ophthalmopathy. This clonotype occurred many times. Its antigen is unidentified. Exclusion criteria comprised uncontrolled infection, other autoimmune disease, pregnancy or lactation. Study-wide results and limits: Separation of ophthalmopathy from stable hyperthyroidism was achieved by a 13 V-J model.

Regions amplified from RNA transcripts were the TCR beta CDR3 regions. First-round RT-PCR of the TCR CDR3 relied on the HTBI primer set. TCRdb called the multiplex PCR reads again in MiXCR, with one record for every CDR3 protein. The table has hundreds of thousands of distinct CDR3 sequences, roughly 15% seen once. Sequenced input: blood. The clonotype was recovered from a woman aged 18-29 years with Graves' hyperthyroidism.

The CDR3 DNA reads as TGCGCCAGCAGCTCCACCACCAAATTGGGTATGAACACTGAAGCTTTCTTT. The encoded protein is CASSSTTKLGMNTEAFF. This chain connects TRBV5-1 to TRBJ1-1; no clear D. Looked up from germline, CDR1 is SGHRS and CDR2 is YFSETQ. The CDR3 totals 17 residues. The V and J ends lost 3 bases and 0 bases respectively, with 18 bases between them.